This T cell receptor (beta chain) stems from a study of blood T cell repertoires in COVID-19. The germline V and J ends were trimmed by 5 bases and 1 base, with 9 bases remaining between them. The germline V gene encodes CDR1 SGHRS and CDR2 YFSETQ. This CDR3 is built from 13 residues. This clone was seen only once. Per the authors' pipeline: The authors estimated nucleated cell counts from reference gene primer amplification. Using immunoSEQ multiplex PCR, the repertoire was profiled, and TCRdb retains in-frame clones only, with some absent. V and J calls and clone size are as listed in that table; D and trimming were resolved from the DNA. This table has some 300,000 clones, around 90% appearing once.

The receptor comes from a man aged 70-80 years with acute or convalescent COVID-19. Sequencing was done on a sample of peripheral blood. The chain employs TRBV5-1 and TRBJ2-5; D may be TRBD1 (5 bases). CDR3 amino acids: CASSIRVQETQYF. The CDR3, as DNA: TGCGCCAGCAGTATCAGGGTCCAAGAGACCCAGTACTTC.